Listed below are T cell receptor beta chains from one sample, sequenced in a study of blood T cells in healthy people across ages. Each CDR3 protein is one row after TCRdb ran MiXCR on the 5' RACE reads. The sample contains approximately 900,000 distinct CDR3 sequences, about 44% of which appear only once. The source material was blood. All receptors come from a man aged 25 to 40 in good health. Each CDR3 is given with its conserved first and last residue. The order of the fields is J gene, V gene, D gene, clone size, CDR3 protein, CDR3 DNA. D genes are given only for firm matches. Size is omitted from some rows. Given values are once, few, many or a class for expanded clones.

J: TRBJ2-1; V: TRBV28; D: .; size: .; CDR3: CASSSTGGGLGNEQFF; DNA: TGTGCCAGCAGTTCCACAGGGGGAGGGTTGGGCAATGAGCAGTTCTTC
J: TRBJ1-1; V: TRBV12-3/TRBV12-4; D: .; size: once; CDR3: CASSLGGSSEAFF; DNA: TGTGCCAGCAGTTTGGGGGGTTCTTCTGAAGCTTTCTTT
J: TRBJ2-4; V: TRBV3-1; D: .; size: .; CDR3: CASSQESIGGAKNTQYF; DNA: TGTGCCAGCAGCCAAGAGTCGATTGGGGGAGCCAAAAACACTCAGTACTTC
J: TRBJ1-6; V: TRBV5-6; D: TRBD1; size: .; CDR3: CASSLGTGGPYNSPLHF; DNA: TGTGCCAGCAGCCTAGGGACAGGGGGACCCTATAATTCACCCCTCCACTTT
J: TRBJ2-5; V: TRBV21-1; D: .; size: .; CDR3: CANSKGLVIGSCGRLTQETQYF; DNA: TGTGCCAACAGCAAAGGTCTAGTAATTGGGTCCTGCGGCCGATTAACGCAAGAGACCCAGTACTTC
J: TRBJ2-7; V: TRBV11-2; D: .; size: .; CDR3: CASSLSRGAYEQYF; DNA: TGTGCCAGCAGCTTATCCAGGGGGGCCTACGAGCAGTACTTC
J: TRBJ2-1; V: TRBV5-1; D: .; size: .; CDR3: CASRPQGGDEQFF; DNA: TGCGCCAGCAGGCCCCAGGGGGGCGATGAGCAGTTCTTC
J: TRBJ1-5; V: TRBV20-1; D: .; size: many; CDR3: CSASSAGLIGGQPQHF; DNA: TGCAGTGCTAGTTCCGCGGGGCTTATCGGAGGGCAGCCCCAGCATTTT
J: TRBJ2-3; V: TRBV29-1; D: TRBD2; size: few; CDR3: CSVSISGGGSDTQYF; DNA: TGCAGCGTTTCCATTAGCGGGGGGGGGTCAGATACGCAGTATTTT
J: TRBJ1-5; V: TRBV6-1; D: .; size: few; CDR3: CASRSGPDSNQPQHF; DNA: TGTGCCAGTAGATCGGGGCCGGATAGCAATCAGCCCCAGCATTTT
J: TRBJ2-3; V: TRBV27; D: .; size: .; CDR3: CASSFGFGGGHTDTQYF; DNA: TGTGCCAGCAGTTTTGGTTTTGGGGGGGGGCACACAGATACGCAGTATTTT
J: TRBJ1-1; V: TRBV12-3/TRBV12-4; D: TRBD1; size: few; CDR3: CASSLSGRGLGMNTEAFF; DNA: TGTGCCAGCAGTTTATCGGGCAGGGGGCTGGGAATGAACACTGAAGCTTTCTTT
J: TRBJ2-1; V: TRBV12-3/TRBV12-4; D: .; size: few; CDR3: CASSLRPAGHYNEQFF; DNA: TGTGCCAGCAGTTTACGACCAGCGGGTCATTACAATGAGCAGTTCTTC
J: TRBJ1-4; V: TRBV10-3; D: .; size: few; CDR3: CAIGLGQNEKLFF; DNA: TGTGCCATCGGCCTTGGACAGAATGAAAAACTGTTTTTT
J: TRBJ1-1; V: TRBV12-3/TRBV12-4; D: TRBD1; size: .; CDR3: CASSYGTGGEAFF; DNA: TGTGCCAGCAGCTACGGGACAGGGGGAGAAGCTTTCTTT
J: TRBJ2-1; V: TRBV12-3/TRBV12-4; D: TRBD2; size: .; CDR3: CASTHGTSGSSQFF; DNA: TGTGCCAGCACCCATGGGACTAGCGGGAGTTCGCAGTTCTTC
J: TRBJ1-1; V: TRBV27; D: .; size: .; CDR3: CASSYDGMGNTEAFF; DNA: TGTGCCAGCAGTTATGACGGGATGGGGAACACTGAAGCTTTCTTT
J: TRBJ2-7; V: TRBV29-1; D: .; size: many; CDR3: CSVRDISSYEQYF; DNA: TGCAGCGTCCGGGACATTAGCTCCTACGAGCAGTACTTC
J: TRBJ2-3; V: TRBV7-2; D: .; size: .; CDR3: CASSLVGGRDTDTQYF; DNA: TGTGCCAGCAGCTTAGTAGGCGGACGGGACACAGATACGCAGTATTTT
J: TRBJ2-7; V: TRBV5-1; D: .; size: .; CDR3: CASSLISFPTNYEQYF; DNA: TGCGCCAGCAGCTTGATCAGCTTTCCTACGAACTACGAGCAGTACTTC
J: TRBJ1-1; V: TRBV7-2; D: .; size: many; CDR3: CASSPRGGNTEAFF; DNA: TGTGCCAGCAGCCCCCGGGGGGGGAACACTGAAGCTTTCTTT
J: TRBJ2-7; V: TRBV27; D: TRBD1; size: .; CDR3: CASSLRMGQGEQYF; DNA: TGTGCCAGCAGTTTAAGGATGGGACAGGGCGAGCAGTACTTC
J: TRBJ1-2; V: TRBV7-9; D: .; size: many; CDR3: CASSLVMDYGYTF; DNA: TGTGCCAGCAGCCTAGTCATGGACTATGGCTACACCTTC
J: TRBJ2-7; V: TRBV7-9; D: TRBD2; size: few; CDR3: CASSLLAGVPYEQYF; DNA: TGTGCCAGCAGCTTACTAGCGGGGGTCCCCTACGAGCAGTACTTC
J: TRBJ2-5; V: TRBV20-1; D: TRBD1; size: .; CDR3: CSASPGTGGRETQYF; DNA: TGCAGTGCTAGTCCCGGGACAGGGGGTCGGGAGACCCAGTACTTC
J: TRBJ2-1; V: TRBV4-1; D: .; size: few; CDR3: CASSLSTAGRYNEQFF; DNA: TGCGCCAGCAGCCTCTCGACAGCGGGCCGGTACAATGAGCAGTTTTTC
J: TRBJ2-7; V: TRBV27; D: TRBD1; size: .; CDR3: CASSLQGAPTYEQYF; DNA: TGTGCCAGCAGTCTCCAGGGGGCGCCCACCTACGAGCAGTACTTC
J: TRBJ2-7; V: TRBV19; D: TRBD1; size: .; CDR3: CASSRPGTEASYEQYF; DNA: TGTGCCAGTAGTAGACCCGGGACAGAAGCCTCTTACGAGCAGTACTTC